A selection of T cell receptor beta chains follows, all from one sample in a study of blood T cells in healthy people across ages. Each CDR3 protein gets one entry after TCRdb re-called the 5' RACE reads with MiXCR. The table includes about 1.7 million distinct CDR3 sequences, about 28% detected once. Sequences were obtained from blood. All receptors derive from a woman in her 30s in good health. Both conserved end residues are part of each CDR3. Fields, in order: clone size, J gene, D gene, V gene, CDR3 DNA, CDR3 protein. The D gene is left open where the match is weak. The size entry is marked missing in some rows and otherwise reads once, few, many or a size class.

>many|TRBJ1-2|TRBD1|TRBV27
TGTGCCAGCAGTTATCGGACAGGGGAGTATGGCTACACCTTC
CASSYRTGEYGYTF
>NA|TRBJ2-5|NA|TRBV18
TGTGGCAGCTCAAGGTCTCAAGAGACCCAGTACTTC
CGSSRSQETQYF
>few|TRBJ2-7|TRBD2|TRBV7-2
TGTGCCAGCAGCCCCCCACCGGGACTAGCACACGAGCAGTACTTC
CASSPPPGLAHEQYF
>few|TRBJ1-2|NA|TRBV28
TGTGCCAGCAGTTTATCTGCCCCGAGGGGCTACACCTTC
CASSLSAPRGYTF
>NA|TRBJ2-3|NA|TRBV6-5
TGTGCCAGCAGTTACTCGACCCTAGTGGGGGAGTCTAGCACAGATACGCAGTATTTT
CASSYSTLVGESSTDTQYF
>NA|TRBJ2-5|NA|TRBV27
TGTGCCAGCAGTCAAAGGGACCAAGAGACCCAGTACTTC
CASSQRDQETQYF
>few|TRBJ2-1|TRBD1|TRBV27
TGTGCCAGCAACAGGGGACCCTCCTACAATGAGCAGTTCTTC
CASNRGPSYNEQFF
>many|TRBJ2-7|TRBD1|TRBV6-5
TGTGCCAGCAGTACCCCCGGGACAGGTGCCTACGAGCAGTACTTC
CASSTPGTGAYEQYF
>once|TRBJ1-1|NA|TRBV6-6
TGTGCCAGCAGCCTAGGCTTGGGATCCCCAACCCACACTGAAACTTTCTTT
CASSLGLGSPTHTETFF
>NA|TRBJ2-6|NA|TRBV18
TGTGCCAGCTCACCTATAATGCAGAGCGACTCTGGGGCCAACGTCCTGACTTTC
CASSPIMQSDSGANVLTF
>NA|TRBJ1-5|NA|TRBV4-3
TGCGCCAGCAGCCGAGTGCGCAATCAGCCCCAGCATTTT
CASSRVRNQPQHF
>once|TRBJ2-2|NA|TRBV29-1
TGCAGCGTTACGGTGGGGGGAGGCGACACCGGGGAGCTGTTTTTT
CSVTVGGGDTGELFF
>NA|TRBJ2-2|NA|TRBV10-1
TGCGCCAGCAGTGAAGGGGCAGCGAACACCGGGGAGCGGTTTTTT
CASSEGAANTGERFF
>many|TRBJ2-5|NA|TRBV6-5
TGTGCCAGCAGTGCGCCGGGACTAGAGACCCAGTACTTC
CASSAPGLETQYF
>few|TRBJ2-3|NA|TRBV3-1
TGTGCCAGCAGCCTTCGACAGCTCACAGATACGCAGTATTTT
CASSLRQLTDTQYF
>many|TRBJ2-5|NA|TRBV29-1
TGCAGCGTTGACCAGGTTGGAGGAGAGACCCAGTACTTC
CSVDQVGGETQYF
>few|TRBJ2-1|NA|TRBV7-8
TGTGCCAGCAGCTTACAGGGGGGTTTCTACAATGAGCAGTTCTTC
CASSLQGGFYNEQFF
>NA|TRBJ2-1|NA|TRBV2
TGTGCCGGCAGTGCTAGCAGGGGTTATGAGCAGTTCTTC
CAGSASRGYEQFF
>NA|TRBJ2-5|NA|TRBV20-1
TGCAGTGCTAGTAGGGGGGGGGAGCAGTACTTC
CSASRGGEQYF
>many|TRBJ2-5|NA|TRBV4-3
TGCGCCAGCAGCCAAGATCTGACCACTCAAGAGACCCAGTACTTC
CASSQDLTTQETQYF
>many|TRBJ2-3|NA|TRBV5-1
TGCGCCAGCAGCCTAGAAGGGTTGGTAGCAGATACGCAGTATTTT
CASSLEGLVADTQYF
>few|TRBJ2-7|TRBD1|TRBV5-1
TGCGCCAGCAGCGGATCGACAGGGTACTACGAGCAGTACTTC
CASSGSTGYYEQYF
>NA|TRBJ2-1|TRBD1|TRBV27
TGTGCCAGCAGATTGCCCGGGACAGTCAATGAGCAGTTCTTC
CASRLPGTVNEQFF
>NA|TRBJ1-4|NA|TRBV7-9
TGTGCCAGCACCCCGTTCCTGACAGAAAGAAATGAAAAACTGTTTTTT
CASTPFLTERNEKLFF
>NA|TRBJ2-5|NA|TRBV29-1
TGCAGCGTGGCAGGGGACGGCCTGATCCAGTACTTC
CSVAGDGLIQYF
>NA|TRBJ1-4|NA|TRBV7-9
TGTGCCAGCAGCTTAGCAGTCTGGACAGCAACTAATGAAAAACTGTTTTTT
CASSLAVWTATNEKLFF
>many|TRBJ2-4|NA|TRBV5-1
TGCGCCAGCAGCTCCTCAAGAAGACCGGACATTCAGTACTTC
CASSSSRRPDIQYF
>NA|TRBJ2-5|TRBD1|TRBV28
TGTGCCAGCAGTTCTCGGGACAGGCGAAAAGAGACCCAGTACTTC
CASSSRDRRKETQYF
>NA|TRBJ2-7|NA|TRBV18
TGTGCCAGCTCACCCTTATCCCGGGCCGGATCCTACTACGAGCAGTACTTC
CASSPLSRAGSYYEQYF